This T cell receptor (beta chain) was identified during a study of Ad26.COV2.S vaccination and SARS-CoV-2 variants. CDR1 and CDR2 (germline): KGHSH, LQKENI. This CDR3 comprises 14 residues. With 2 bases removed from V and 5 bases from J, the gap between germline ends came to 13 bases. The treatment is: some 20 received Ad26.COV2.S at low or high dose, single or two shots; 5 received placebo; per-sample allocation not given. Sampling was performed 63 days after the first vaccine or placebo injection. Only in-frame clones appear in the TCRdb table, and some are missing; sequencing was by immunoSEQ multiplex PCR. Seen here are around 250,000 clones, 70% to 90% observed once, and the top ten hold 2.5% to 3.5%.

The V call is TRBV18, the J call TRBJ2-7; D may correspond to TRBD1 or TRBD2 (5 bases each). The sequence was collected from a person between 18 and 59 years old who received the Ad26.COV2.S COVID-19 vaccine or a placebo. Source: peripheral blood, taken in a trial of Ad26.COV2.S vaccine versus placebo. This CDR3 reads CASSPSSGDHEQYV. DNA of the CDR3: TGTGCCAGCTCACCATCCTCCGGGGACCACGAGCAGTACGTC.